This is a list of T cell receptor beta chains from one sample in a study of T cell responses to AZD1222 COVID-19 vaccine. TCRdb's copy holds only in-frame clones and misses some; the assay was immunoSEQ multiplex PCR. The sample has about 170,000 clones, 92% seen once. Sample: peripheral blood, taken on day 0 of AZD1222 vaccination. The receptors derive from an adult in good health. Each CDR3 is given with its conserved first and last residue. Fields, in order: V gene, CDR3 protein.

v_gene: TRBV27
CDR3aa: CASSFPPTGGSYNEQFF

v_gene: TRBV6-5
CDR3aa: CASRRTGNSNQPQHF

v_gene: TRBV27
CDR3aa: CASSLSTGTGSVYGYTF

v_gene: TRBV7-9
CDR3aa: CASSLLSSRRGAFF

v_gene: TRBV6-2/TRBV6-3
CDR3aa: CASTPRGGTGELFF

v_gene: TRBV7-3
CDR3aa: CASSSGAGGYTF

v_gene: TRBV30
CDR3aa: CAWARLNQPQHF

v_gene: TRBV7-2
CDR3aa: CASSTQGYTEAFF

v_gene: TRBV6-4
CDR3aa: CASSDSGVSPGGADTQYF

v_gene: TRBV3-1/TRBV3-2
CDR3aa: CASSSTGGSYTIYF

v_gene: TRBV7-8
CDR3aa: CASSSLQGWGNTEAFF

v_gene: TRBV19
CDR3aa: CASSRQGTYGYTF

v_gene: TRBV10-1
CDR3aa: CARRERKKLFF

v_gene: TRBV11-2
CDR3aa: CASSRTTGGEGYTF

v_gene: TRBV6-5
CDR3aa: CASSFAPVGYEQYF

v_gene: TRBV19
CDR3aa: CASSIKGGNEQFF

v_gene: TRBV7-9
CDR3aa: CASSGGLANTGELFF

v_gene: TRBV24-1
CDR3aa: CATSDRRTGVNEQFF

v_gene: TRBV9
CDR3aa: CASSVGSMNTEAFF

v_gene: TRBV6-5
CDR3aa: CASSQSWGVSSYTF